The entry that follows covers one T cell receptor beta chain sequence. This specimen belongs to a study of Ad26.COV2.S vaccination and SARS-CoV-2 variants. The protocol was immunoSEQ multiplex PCR, while the TCRdb copy is restricted to in-frame clones and leaves out a portion. The sample shows about 480,000 clones, roughly 89% of them seen only once. With 1 base removed from V and 7 bases from J, the gap between germline ends came to 10 bases. Germline CDR1 and CDR2: KGHDR and SFDVKD. CDR3 size: 14 residues. The treatment is: roughly 19 received Ad26.COV2.S at low or high dose, single or two shots; 5 received placebo; per-sample allocation not given. It was on day 63 after the first vaccine or placebo injection that samples were taken. Vaccination employed an Ad26 vector expressing the Wuhan-strain SARS-CoV-2 spike.

The specimen was peripheral blood, collected in a trial of Ad26.COV2.S vaccine versus placebo. This clonotype originated in a person between 18 and 65 years old who received the Ad26.COV2.S COVID-19 vaccine or a placebo. This rearrangement joins TRBV24-1 to TRBJ1-5; D uncertain. The CDR3 loop is CATSDFSVGQPQHF. The CDR3, as DNA: TGTGCCACCAGTGATTTTTCGGTCGGGCAGCCCCAGCATTTT.